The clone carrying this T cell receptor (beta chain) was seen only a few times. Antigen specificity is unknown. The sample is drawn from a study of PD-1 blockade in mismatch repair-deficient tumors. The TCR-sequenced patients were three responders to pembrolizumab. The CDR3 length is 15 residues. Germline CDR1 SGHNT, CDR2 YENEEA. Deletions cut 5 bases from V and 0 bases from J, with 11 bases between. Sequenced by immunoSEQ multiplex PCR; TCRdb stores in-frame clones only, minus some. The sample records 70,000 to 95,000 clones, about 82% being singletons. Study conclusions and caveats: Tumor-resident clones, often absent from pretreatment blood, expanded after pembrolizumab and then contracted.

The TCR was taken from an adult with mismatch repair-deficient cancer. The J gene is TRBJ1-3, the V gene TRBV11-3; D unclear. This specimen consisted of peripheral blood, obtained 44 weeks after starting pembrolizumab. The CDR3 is CASSRQASSGNTIYF. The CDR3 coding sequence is TGTGCCAGCAGCAGACAAGCGAGCTCTGGAAACACCATATATTTT.